This TCR beta chain was documented in a study of Graves' ophthalmopathy and Graves' hyperthyroidism. The germline V and J ends were trimmed by 6 bases and 1 base, with 12 bases remaining between them. Per germline, CDR1 MDHEN and CDR2 SYDVKM. This CDR3 comprises 14 residues. Overall study findings and caveats: The model forecast ophthalmopathy progression, reaching 70.59% sensitivity and roughly 72% specificity.

This clonotype was recorded many times. Its specificity is unknown. The authors amplified TCR beta CDR3 regions, and they did so from RNA transcripts for repertoire sequencing. Investigators did first-round RT-PCR with HTBI primers, then second-round multiplex PCR. TCRdb used MiXCR to reprocess the multiplex PCR reads, holding one entry per CDR3 protein. Of about half a million distinct CDR3 sequences listed, 14% are singletons. This chain uses TRBV28 with TRBJ2-5; D is possibly TRBD1 (6 bases). This sequence originates from a woman aged 30 to 39 with Graves' ophthalmopathy. The sequenced sample consisted of blood. The CDR3 nucleotides are TGTGCCAGCAGCTTAACAGGGTCCCAAGAGACCCAGTACTTC. Translating it yields CASSLTGSQETQYF. The whole variable domain, filled in from reference TRBV28 and TRBJ2-5, reads DVKVTQSSRYLVKRTGEKVFLECVQDMDHENMFWYRQDPGLGLRLIYFSYDVKMKEKGDIPEGYSVSREKKERFSLILESASTNQTSMYLCASSLTGSQETQYFGPGTRLLVL.